The 20 T cell receptor beta chains in this list originate from one sample, sequenced in a study of CD8 T cells in ankylosing spondylitis. Study-wide results and caveats: Seemingly characteristic of ankylosing spondylitis blood was a TCR beta motif consisting of about 8 highly homologous variants.

These receptors lack a known antigen. TCRdb independently ran MiXCR on the 5' RACE reads; one entry per CDR3 protein. The data hold 700,000 to 1,000,000 distinct CDR3 sequences, with about an eighth observed a single time. The sequenced sample consisted of blood, either unsorted or a sorted T cell fraction (not recorded which). All receptors come from a male donor with ankylosing spondylitis.

This chain links TRBV20-1 with TRBJ1-5; D gene unclear. The germline V and J ends were trimmed by 2 bases and 2 bases, with 10 bases remaining between them. The CDR3 consists of 14 residues. CDR1 DFQATT and CDR2 SNEGSKA come from the germline V gene (reference sequence). CDR3 nucleotides: TGCAGTGCTAGAATGGGGAATGGCAATCAGCCCCAGCATTTT. Encoded protein: CSARMGNGNQPQHF.

The chain uses TRBV5-1 and TRBJ1-4; no clear D gene. Trimming took off 0 bases at V and 2 bases at J, with 5 bases between the two ends. CDR1 is SGHRS and CDR2 is YFSETQ in the germline V gene. CDR3 length: 14 amino acids. In DNA, the CDR3 is TGCGCCAGCAGCTTGGCAAGGACTAATGAAAAACTGTTTTTT. It encodes CASSLARTNEKLFF.

This clonotype was found a few times. The chain uses TRBV20-1 and TRBJ1-1; D is possibly TRBD1 (6 bases). Trimming took off 0 bases at V and 4 bases at J, with 21 bases between the two ends. Germline V gives CDR1 DFQATT, CDR2 SNEGSKA (reference sequence). This CDR3 has 17 residues. DNA for the CDR3: TGCAGTGCTAGAGATAGAATGTGGAGGGGGTCGGGCACTGAAGCTTTCTTT. As protein: CSARDRMWRGSGTEAFF.

This clonotype was picked up many times. V and J are TRBV4-3 and TRBJ2-1, with 7 bases matching TRBD1. The CDR3 is 17 residues long. V gave up 1 base and J gave up 3 bases; unmatched junction bases: 9. The germline CDR1 and CDR2 sequences are LGHNA and YSLEER. The CDR3 loop is CASSQVGPGQFYNEQFF. For the CDR3, the DNA is TGCGCCAGCAGCCAAGTGGGACCGGGACAGTTCTACAATGAGCAGTTCTTC.

At least ten counts were recorded for this clonotype. The chain links TRBV5-1 to TRBJ2-7, with D possibly matching TRBD1 (6 bases). This CDR3 has 13 amino acids. V shed 5 bases and J shed 2 bases, with 11 bases lying between them. The germline gives CDR1 SGHRS, CDR2 YFSETQ. In DNA, the CDR3 is TGCGCCAGCAGAAGGGACATTGCCTACGAGCAGTACTTC. Residues: CASRRDIAYEQYF.

V is TRBV7-2 and J is TRBJ2-5; TRBD2 agrees at 8 bases. This CDR3 contains 17 residues. V gave up 2 bases and J gave up 10 bases; unmatched junction bases: 18. Looked up from germline, CDR1 is SGHTA and CDR2 is FQGNSA. This chain's CDR3 is CASSLSVMSGGGRDQYF. The CDR3 DNA follows: TGTGCCAGCAGCTTATCGGTTATGAGCGGGGGCGGCAGGGACCAGTACTTC.

The V and J genes are TRBV4-2 and TRBJ2-1, with 15 nucleotides matching TRBD2. The germline V gene encodes CDR1 LGHNA and CDR2 YNFKEQ. Germline trimming cut 6 bases from V and 9 bases from J; bases unmatched to any gene: 9. The CDR3 is made up of 16 amino acids. The DNA for the CDR3 is TGTGCCAGCAGTCAGCTGGGACTAGCGGGAGGCGGTGAGCAGTTCTTC. Residues: CASSQLGLAGGGEQFF.

This clonotype appeared a few times. This chain links TRBV6-2 or TRBV6-3 with TRBJ2-2; D is undetermined. Germline V gene sequence: CDR1 MNHEY, CDR2 SVGEGT. This CDR3 has 15 residues. The V end was cut by 0 bases, the J end by 5 bases, with 10 bases between. The CDR3 DNA sequence: TGTGCCAGCAGTTACTCGAGTACTCGGACCGGGGAGCTGTTTTTT. Protein: CASSYSSTRTGELFF.

The sample holds many counts of this clonotype. The chain uses TRBV5-1 and TRBJ2-1, with D hard to call. Germline loops: CDR1 SGHRS, CDR2 YFSETQ. Trimming shortened V by 0 bases and J by 4 bases, and 11 bases separated the two germline ends. CDR3 length: 15 residues. The CDR3, as DNA: TGCGCCAGCAGCTTGGTCTCGACTGTTTACAATGAGCAGTTCTTC. Translating gives CASSLVSTVYNEQFF.

V gene TRBV2 combines with J gene TRBJ1-2, with D tentatively TRBD1 (6 bases). CDR1 is SNHLY, CDR2 FYNNEI, per germline. V was shortened by 7 bases and J by 7 bases, with 16 bases between the two germline ends. This CDR3 has 13 residues. The CDR3, as DNA: TGTGCCAGCATTTTACAGGGAGTAGGTGGCTACACCTTC. It is translated as CASILQGVGGYTF. The entire variable domain, with the rest obtained from reference TRBV2 and TRBJ1-2, is as follows: EPEVTQTPSHQVTQMGQEVILRCVPISNHLYFYWYRQILGQKVEFLVSFYNNEISEKSEIFDDQFSVERPDGSNFTLKIRSTKLEDSAMYFCASILQGVGGYTFGSGTRLTVV.

The chain links TRBV20-1 to TRBJ2-7; 16 nucleotides agree with TRBD2. The CDR3 has 15 amino acids. The junction had 7 bases not matched to a gene; V was cut back by 5 bases and J by 6 bases. CDR1 DFQATT and CDR2 SNEGSKA come from the germline V gene (reference sequence). The CDR3 DNA reads TGCAGTGCTGGGACTAGCGGGAGGGCCTTAATCGAGCAGTACTTC. The encoded protein is CSAGTSGRALIEQYF.

This clonotype was seen a handful of times. As DNA, the CDR3 is TGCGCCAGCTGCCGGGACAGTAGTCATAAAGTGCTCAATGAGCAGTTCTTC. Protein product: CASCRDSSHKVLNEQFF. The genes are TRBV5-1 and TRBJ2-1, with 7 nucleotides matching TRBD1. With V trimmed by 7 bases and J by 6 bases, 19 bases remained unmatched. CDR1 is SGHRS and CDR2 is YFSETQ in the germline V gene. The CDR3 runs to 17 residues.

This clonotype was counted many times. This chain uses TRBV20-1 with TRBJ2-1; 9 bases line up with TRBD2. V lost 3 bases, J lost 6 bases, and 3 bases stayed unmatched. CDR1 and CDR2 from the germline V gene are DFQATT and SNEGSKA (reference sequence). This CDR3 region has 13 residues. This CDR3 is CSARKREANEQFF. CDR3 bases: TGCAGTGCTAGGAAGCGGGAGGCCAATGAGCAGTTCTTC.

This rearrangement joins TRBV5-6 to TRBJ2-3, with D tentatively TRBD1 (6 bases). The CDR3 consists of 16 residues. Trimming took 4 bases from V and 2 from J, leaving 17 bases between them. The V gene's germline CDR1 is SGHDT and CDR2 YYEEEE. In DNA form, the CDR3 reads TGTGCCAGCAGCCAAATAATCCGGACAGACACAGATACGCAGTATTTT. Residues: CASSQIIRTDTDTQYF.

V is TRBV20-1 and J is TRBJ1-2; TRBD1 is a possible D gene (5 bases). The CDR3 is 12 amino acids. Germline values: CDR1 DFQATT, CDR2 SNEGSKA (reference sequence). CDR3 sequence: CSSFDSNYGYTF. As DNA, the CDR3 is TGCAGCTCCTTCGACAGTAACTATGGCTACACCTTC.

This clonotype was recorded a few times. Here the CDR3 DNA reads TGCAGTGCTAGAACCGGAGCCCACTCTACCGGGGAGCTGTTTTTT. Its protein product is CSARTGAHSTGELFF. The V and J genes are TRBV20-1 and TRBJ2-2; D is unclear. Germline lookup yields CDR1 DFQATT and CDR2 SNEGSKA (reference sequence). The V gene lost 2 bases and the J gene lost 5 bases, with 15 bases spanning the gap. This CDR3 has 15 amino acids.

This chain connects TRBV28 to TRBJ2-3; D gene ambiguous. The germline V and J ends were trimmed by 3 bases and 1 base, with 11 bases remaining between them. CDR3 length equals 15 residues. Germline-derived CDR1 and CDR2 are MDHEN and SYDVKM. CDR3 in amino acids: CASSFVAAGTDTQYF. The CDR3 DNA reads TGTGCCAGCAGTTTTGTCGCGGCCGGCACAGATACGCAGTATTTT.

The rearrangement joins TRBV4-1 to TRBJ1-6, with D possibly TRBD1 on 5 matching bases. Trimming removed 1 base from V and 11 bases from J, with 12 bases in between. CDR1 MGHRA and CDR2 YSYEKL come from the germline V gene. The CDR3 has 14 residues. CDR3 nucleotide sequence: TGCGCCAGCAGCCAAGGAGGGGCCAACCCACCCCTCCACTTT. This codes for CASSQGGANPPLHF.

The rearrangement links TRBV4-3 to TRBJ2-1, with D possibly matching TRBD2 (5 bases). V shed 1 base and J shed 4 bases, with 17 bases lying between them. CDR1 is LGHNA, CDR2 YSLEER, per germline. The CDR3 runs 17 residues. Here the CDR3 reads CASSQAGGSDYYNEQFF. CDR3 coding DNA: TGCGCCAGCAGCCAAGCGGGTGGGAGCGACTATTACAATGAGCAGTTCTTC.

The chain is built from TRBV4-1 and TRBJ2-5, with 8 positions matching TRBD2. CDR1 and CDR2 (germline): MGHRA, YSYEKL. Germline trimming cut 1 base from V and 4 bases from J; bases unmatched to any gene: 8. The CDR3 is made up of 16 amino acids. Here the CDR3 reads CASSQAGRGAGETQYF. Here the CDR3 DNA reads TGCGCCAGCAGCCAAGCAGGGCGGGGGGCAGGAGAGACCCAGTACTTC.